This TCR beta chain comes out of a study of T-cell memory formation after mild COVID-19. Study summary: Largely donor-specific TCR clusters were found. Study conclusions and caveats: Pre-infection memory harbored some responding clones, suggesting cross-reactive memory joined. Clones that got smaller from day 15 to 85 had even CD4/CD8, while clones growing later tipped toward CD4+.

TCR alpha and TCR beta cDNA libraries carrying sample barcodes and UMIs were produced by 5'RACE using constant-segment primers. MiXCR was run by TCRdb on the 5' RACE reads, yielding one entry per CDR3 protein. The data hold approximately 500,000 distinct CDR3 sequences, with about 23% observed a single time. A word on this clonotype: No antigen is known for it.

Germline V gives CDR1 SGHTS, CDR2 YDEGEE. Trimming pared 1 base from V and 9 bases from J, leaving 11 bases between. The CDR3 length is 12 residues. This TCR derives from an adult woman who had mild COVID-19 (a few samples of this study predate the infection). Cell type and time point are not known. Sequencing was carried out using PBMCs or a T cell subset sorted from them (not recorded which). The chain couples TRBV5-8 to TRBJ2-7; D gene unclear. The CDR3 nucleotides read TGTGCCAGCAGCTTGCTACGGAAGGGGCAGTACTTC. Amino acid sequence: CASSLLRKGQYF.